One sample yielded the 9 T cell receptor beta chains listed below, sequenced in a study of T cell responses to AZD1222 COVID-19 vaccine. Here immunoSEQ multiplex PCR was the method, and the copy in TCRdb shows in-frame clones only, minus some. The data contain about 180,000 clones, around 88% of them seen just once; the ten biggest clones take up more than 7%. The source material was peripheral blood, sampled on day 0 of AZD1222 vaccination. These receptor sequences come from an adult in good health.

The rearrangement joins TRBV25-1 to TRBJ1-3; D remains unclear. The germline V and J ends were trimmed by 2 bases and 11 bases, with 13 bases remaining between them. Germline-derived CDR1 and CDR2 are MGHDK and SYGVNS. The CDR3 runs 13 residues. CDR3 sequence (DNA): TGTGCCAGCAGTGAAGGGCCGGTTAAAGCCATATATTTT. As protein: CASSEGPVKAIYF.

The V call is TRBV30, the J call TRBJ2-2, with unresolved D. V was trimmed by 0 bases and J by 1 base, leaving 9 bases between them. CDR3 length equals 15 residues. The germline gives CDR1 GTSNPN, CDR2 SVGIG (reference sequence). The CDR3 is CAWSVASMNTGELFF. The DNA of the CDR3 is TGTGCCTGGAGTGTGGCCAGCATGAACACCGGGGAGCTGTTTTTT.

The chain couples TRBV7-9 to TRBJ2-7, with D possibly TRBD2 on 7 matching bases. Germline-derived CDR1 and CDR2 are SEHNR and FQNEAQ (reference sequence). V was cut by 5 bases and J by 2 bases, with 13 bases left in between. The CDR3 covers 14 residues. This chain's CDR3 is CASSGIGGAYEQYF. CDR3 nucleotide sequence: TGTGCCAGCAGCGGGATAGGGGGGGCCTACGAGCAGTACTTC.

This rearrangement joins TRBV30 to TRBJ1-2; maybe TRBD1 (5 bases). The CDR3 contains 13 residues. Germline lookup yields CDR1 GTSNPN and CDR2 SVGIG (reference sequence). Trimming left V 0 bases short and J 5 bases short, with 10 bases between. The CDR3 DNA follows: TGTGCCTGGAGTGTGATGGGGCAATATGGCTACACCTTC. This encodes CAWSVMGQYGYTF.

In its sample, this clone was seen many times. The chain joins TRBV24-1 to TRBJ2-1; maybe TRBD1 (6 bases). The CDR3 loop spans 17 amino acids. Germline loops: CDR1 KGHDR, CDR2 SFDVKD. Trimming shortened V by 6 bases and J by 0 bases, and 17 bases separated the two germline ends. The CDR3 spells CATSYHQGSLSYNEQFF. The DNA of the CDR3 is TGTGCCACCAGTTACCATCAGGGGTCCCTCTCCTACAATGAGCAGTTCTTC.

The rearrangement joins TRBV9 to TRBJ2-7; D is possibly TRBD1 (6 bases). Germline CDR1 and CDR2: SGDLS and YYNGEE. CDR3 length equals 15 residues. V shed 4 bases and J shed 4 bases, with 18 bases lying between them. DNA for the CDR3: TGTGCCAGCAGCCCCCATTCTGACAGGCTTTACGAGCAGTACTTC. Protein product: CASSPHSDRLYEQYF.

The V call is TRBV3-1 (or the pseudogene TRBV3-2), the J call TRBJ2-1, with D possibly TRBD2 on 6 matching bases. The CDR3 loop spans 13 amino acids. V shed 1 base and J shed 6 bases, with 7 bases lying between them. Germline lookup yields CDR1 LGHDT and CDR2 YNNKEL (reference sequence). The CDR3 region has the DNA TGTGCCAGCAGCCAAGGGGGAGGCAATGAGCAGTTCTTC. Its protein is CASSQGGGNEQFF.

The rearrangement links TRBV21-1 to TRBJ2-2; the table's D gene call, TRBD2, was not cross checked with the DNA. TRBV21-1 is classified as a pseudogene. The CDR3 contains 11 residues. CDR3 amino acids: CASTGTGELFF. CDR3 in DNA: TGTGCCAGCACGGGTACCGGGGAGCTGTTTTTT.

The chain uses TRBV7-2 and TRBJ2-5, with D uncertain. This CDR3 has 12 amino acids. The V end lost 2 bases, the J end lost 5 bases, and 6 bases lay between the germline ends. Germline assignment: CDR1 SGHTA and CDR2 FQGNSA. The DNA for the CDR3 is TGTGCCAGCAGCTTAATTGGGGAGACCCAGTACTTC. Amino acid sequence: CASSLIGETQYF. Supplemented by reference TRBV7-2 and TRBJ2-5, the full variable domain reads GAGVSQSPSNKVTEKGKDVELRCDPISGHTALYWYRQSLGQGLEFLIYFQGNSAPDKSGLPSDRFSAERTGGSVSTLTIQRTQQEDSAVYLCASSLIGETQYFGPGTRLLVL.